This T cell receptor beta chain is from a study of cytomegalovirus exposure and HLA in healthy donors. Study-wide points: In an earlier analysis, productive rearrangement rates for most beta V segments clustered near 87% or 30%. Generally TCR sequences proved uncommon, though certain public TCRs appeared in numerous donors. It was only CMV serostatus that was available as immune exposure information.

Use of 60 Vbeta and 13 Jbeta primers characterized the PCR. Using immunoSEQ multiplex PCR, the repertoire was profiled, and TCRdb retains in-frame clones only, with some absent. The table includes around 160,000 clones, 75% to 80% detected once. Points on this clone: Antigen specificity is unknown.

The CDR3 totals 15 residues. Germline V gives CDR1 SGHRS, CDR2 YFSETQ. This sequence joins TRBV5-1 and TRBJ2-5; TRBD1 agrees at 7 bases. TRBJ2-7 explains the end of the DNA better; the J call may be wrong. Sequencing was carried out using PBMCs. This receptor was taken from a woman in her 40s in good health and CMV-seropositive. The DNA for the CDR3 is TGCGCCAGCCGGACGATCCGGGACAGCACCTACGAGCAGTACTTC. This translates into CASRTIRDSTYEQYF.